The 10 T cell receptor beta chains below come from one sample, sequenced in a study of blood T cell repertoires in COVID-19. This table comes from immunoSEQ multiplex PCR, and its TCRdb copy is limited to in-frame clones, with some not included. Of under 200,000 clones in the sample, roughly 77% were seen once. The specimen was peripheral blood. The receptors derive from a man between 65 and 80 years old with active or convalescent COVID-19.

CDR3 DNA: TGTGCCAGCAGCGCGGCGGGGGCGGATTCACCCCTCCACTTT. Residues: CASSAAGADSPLHF. V gene TRBV9 combines with J gene TRBJ1-6; weak D call: TRBD1 (6 bases). Germline V gene sequence: CDR1 SGDLS, CDR2 YYNGEE. V was trimmed by 3 bases and J by 8 bases, leaving 12 bases between them. This CDR3 has 14 residues. The full variable domain, rest sourced from reference TRBV9 and TRBJ1-6, is DSGVTQTPKHLITATGQRVTLRCSPRSGDLSVYWYQQSLDQGLQFLIQYYNGEERAKGNILERFSAQQFPDLHSELNLSSLELGDSALYFCASSAAGADSPLHFGNGTRLTVT.

The CDR3: CASSPQIIGQGQETQYF. The CDR3 bases are TGCGCCAGCAGCCCCCAAATAATCGGACAGGGCCAAGAGACCCAGTACTTC. The V call is TRBV5-1, the J call TRBJ2-5; 8 nucleotides match TRBD1. V lost 4 bases and J lost 1; bases outside the gene matches: 12. Per germline, CDR1 SGHRS and CDR2 YFSETQ. The CDR3 has 17 residues.

Turning to this clone: This same CDR3 is encoded by further DNA sequences in the sample. The chain has TRBV18 and TRBJ1-2, with a possible D match to TRBD1 (6 bases). This CDR3 comprises 14 residues. Trimming took 6 bases from V and 1 from J, leaving 12 bases between them. Germline V gene data show CDR1 as KGHSH and CDR2 as LQKENI. The CDR3 spells CASSSNRDNYGYTF. CDR3 in DNA: TGTGCCAGCTCCTCTAACAGGGATAACTATGGCTACACCTTC.

This rearrangement joins TRBV20-1 to TRBJ1-2; 8 bases agree with TRBD1. V shed 3 bases, J shed 7 bases, and the junction held 10 bases outside the gene matches. This CDR3 region has 14 residues. Germline lookup yields CDR1 DFQATT and CDR2 SNEGSKA (reference sequence). In DNA, the CDR3 is TGCAGTGCTAGTTTTCGACAGGGGAGGCGTGGCTACACCTTC. Its protein is CSASFRQGRRGYTF.

The chain links TRBV27 to TRBJ1-3; possibly TRBD1 for D (6 bases). V was trimmed by 5 bases and J by 0 bases, leaving 17 bases between them. The germline CDR1 and CDR2 sequences are MNHEY and SMNVEV (reference sequence). The CDR3 is made up of 17 amino acids. The chain's CDR3 is CASSPSTTGFSGNTIYF. The CDR3 bases are TGTGCCAGCAGTCCTTCCACGACAGGTTTCTCTGGAAACACCATATATTTT.

This chain links TRBV4-2 with TRBJ2-1, with TRBD2 identical over 7 bases. The CDR3 loop spans 16 amino acids. The germline CDR1 and CDR2 sequences are LGHNA and YNFKEQ. V lost 1 base to trimming and J lost 7 bases; unmatched junction nucleotides: 10. CDR3 sequence (DNA): TGTGCCAGCAGCCAAGGCCGGAGCGGGACGGGGAATGAGCAGTTCTTC. It codes for CASSQGRSGTGNEQFF.

The CDR3 bases are TGTGCCAGCTCACCCGCGGCAGGGTGGGACTACGAGCAGTACTTC. This sequence encodes CASSPAAGWDYEQYF. The chain is built from TRBV18 and TRBJ2-7; a possible D gene is TRBD1 (5 bases). Trimming left V 3 bases short and J 3 bases short, with 15 bases between. There are 15 residues in the CDR3. Per germline, CDR1 KGHSH and CDR2 LQKENI. Variable domain in full (rest from reference TRBV18 and TRBJ2-7): NAGVMQNPRHLVRRRGQEARLRCSPMKGHSHVYWYRQLPEEGLKFMVYLQKENIIDESGMPKERFSAEFPKEGPSILRIQQVVRGDSAAYFCASSPAAGWDYEQYFGPGTRLTVT.

Only a few counts were recorded for this clone. The identical CDR3 is also encoded by other nucleotide sequences in the sample. V is TRBV2 and J is TRBJ1-2, with 7 bases matching TRBD1. Germline V gives CDR1 SNHLY, CDR2 FYNNEI. Trimming removed 4 bases from V and 5 bases from J; junction bases left unmatched: 7. The CDR3 is made up of 14 amino acids. CDR3 nucleotides: TGTGCCAGCAGTGGTTCCGGGACAGAATATGGCTACACCTTC. As protein: CASSGSGTEYGYTF.

This clone was detected only once. This sequence joins TRBV18 and TRBJ1-2, with 8 bases aligning to TRBD1. There are 13 residues in the CDR3. Losses at the gene ends were 4 bases for V and 6 bases for J; bases not matched to a gene: 4. Germline V gene lookup returns CDR1 KGHSH and CDR2 LQKENI. The chain's CDR3 is CASSLGQEDGYTF. The CDR3 nucleotides read TGTGCCAGCTCACTGGGACAGGAGGATGGCTACACCTTC.

The gene calls are TRBV27 and TRBJ2-4; TRBD1 might be the D (5 bases). In germline, CDR1 is MNHEY, CDR2 SMNVEV (reference sequence). Trimming stripped 2 bases from V and 4 bases from J, with 9 bases between. This CDR3 region has 14 residues. CDR3 residues: CASSLGATKNIQYF. DNA of the CDR3: TGTGCCAGCAGTTTAGGGGCGACTAAAAACATTCAGTACTTC.